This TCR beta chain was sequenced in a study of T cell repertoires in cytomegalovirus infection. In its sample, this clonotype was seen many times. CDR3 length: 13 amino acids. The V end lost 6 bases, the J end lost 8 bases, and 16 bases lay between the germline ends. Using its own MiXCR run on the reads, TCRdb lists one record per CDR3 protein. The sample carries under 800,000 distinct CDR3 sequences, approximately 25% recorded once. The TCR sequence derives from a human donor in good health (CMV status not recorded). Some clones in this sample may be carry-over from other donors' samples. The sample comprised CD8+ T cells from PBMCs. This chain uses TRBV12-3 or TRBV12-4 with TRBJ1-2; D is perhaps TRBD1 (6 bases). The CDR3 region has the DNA TGTGCCAGCAGCCTCGACAGGACCAACGGCTACACCTTC. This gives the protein CASSLDRTNGYTF.